These T cell receptor beta chains were read from a single sample in a study of blood T cell repertoires in COVID-19. The table came from immunoSEQ multiplex PCR; TCRdb's copy has only in-frame clones and leaves some out. Of about 87,000 clones detected, approximately 85% appear once; the ten largest clones hold 20% to 30%. The sample was peripheral blood. The receptor set was obtained from a human donor in a cohort sampled during active COVID-19. The CDR3 runs from the conserved cysteine through the conserved F or W. Fields, in order: V gene, J gene, clone size, D gene, CDR3 DNA, CDR3 protein. A D gene is named only where the DNA matches it firmly. Clone size is shown for a subset of rows, as once, few, many or a class of expanded clone.

TRBV19	TRBJ2-1	once	TRBD2	TGTGCCAGTAGTATCTCTGGCGGGAGCGTGCAGTTCTTC	CASSISGGSVQFF
TRBV7-6	TRBJ2-5	NA	NA	TGTGCCAGCAGCTTAGTAGCGGAGACCCAGTACTTC	CASSLVAETQYF
TRBV5-1	TRBJ2-2	once	NA	TGCGCCAGCAGGCGGACTAACACCGGGGAGCTGTTTTTT	CASRRTNTGELFF
TRBV6-2/TRBV6-3	TRBJ1-2	NA	TRBD1	TGTGCCAGCAGTTTACAGGGGGCTGGTAACTATGGCTACACCTTC	CASSLQGAGNYGYTF
TRBV7-7	TRBJ2-1	NA	TRBD2	TGTGCCAGCAGCATAGGACTAGCGGGAGACAATGAGCAGTTCTTC	CASSIGLAGDNEQFF
TRBV11-2	TRBJ2-5	NA	NA	TGTGCCAGCAGCTTAGAGGGCCCAGAGACCCAGTACTTC	CASSLEGPETQYF
TRBV11-3	TRBJ2-1	NA	NA	TGTGCCAGCAGCATCGGGAGCTACAATGAGCAGTTCTTC	CASSIGSYNEQFF
TRBV5-1	TRBJ2-7	NA	NA	TGCGCCAGCAGCCAGCAAGGACTCGAGCAGTACTTC	CASSQQGLEQYF
TRBV27	TRBJ2-2	NA	NA	TGTGCCAGCAGATCGTGGGAGCTCGCCGGGGAGCTGTTTTTT	CASRSWELAGELFF
TRBV14	TRBJ2-7	once	NA	TGTGCCAGCAGCCAAGGGTCGGGGAACCCTATGTACTTC	CASSQGSGNPMYF
TRBV21-1	TRBJ1-4	NA	NA	TGTGCCAGCAGCAAAGCGGGGGGTAGGGGGCCCGATAATGAAAAACTGTTTTTT	CASSKAGGRGPDNEKLFF
TRBV27	TRBJ2-7	NA	TRBD1	TGTGCCAGCAGTCAAGGGGACAGGGGGCACGAGCAGTACTTC	CASSQGDRGHEQYF
TRBV6-2/TRBV6-3	TRBJ2-7	once	NA	TGTGCCAGCAGCCGCAGGGGGGCCTCCTACGAGCAGTACTTC	CASSRRGASYEQYF
TRBV5-5	TRBJ2-7	NA	TRBD1	TGTGCCAGCAGCTTGGATGGGACAGGGGGCAACGAGCAGTACTTC	CASSLDGTGGNEQYF
TRBV10-3	TRBJ2-3	once	TRBD2	TGTGCCATCAGCGTAGTGATGACTAGCGGGAGTAGCACAGATACGCAGTATTTT	CAISVVMTSGSSTDTQYF
TRBV7-9	TRBJ2-7	few	NA	TGTGCCAGCAGCTTCCTCAGGGGCGAGCAGTACTTC	CASSFLRGEQYF
TRBV5-1	TRBJ1-1	NA	NA	TGCGCCAGCAGCCCCGGGTCCACTGAAGCTTTCTTT	CASSPGSTEAFF
TRBV25-1	TRBJ2-5	NA	TRBD1	TGTGCCAGCATCAGAGACAGGGGGCCTGGAGAGACCCAGTACTTC	CASIRDRGPGETQYF
TRBV5-1	TRBJ1-1	NA	TRBD1	TGCGCCAGCTCCGTAGGGACAGTAATGAACACTGAAGCTTTCTTT	CASSVGTVMNTEAFF
TRBV9	TRBJ2-7	NA	NA	TGTGCCAGCAGCCCCTCCGGGACAAGCTCCTACGAGCAGTACTTC	CASSPSGTSSYEQYF
TRBV6-5	TRBJ2-1	NA	TRBD1	TGTGCCAGCAGTTTATACAGGGGGCAATCCTACAATGAGCAGTTCTTC	CASSLYRGQSYNEQFF
TRBV7-6	TRBJ2-2	NA	TRBD2	TGTGCCAGCAGCCCCAGCGGGGGGGCCACCGGGGAGCTGTTTTTT	CASSPSGGATGELFF
TRBV5-5	TRBJ2-7	NA	TRBD1	TGTGCCAGCAGCGTGCTCGGGACAGGAGACTACGAGCAGTACTTC	CASSVLGTGDYEQYF
TRBV30	TRBJ1-1	NA	NA	TGTGCCTGGAGTACCGGGATAACTGAAGCTTTCTTT	CAWSTGITEAFF
TRBV6-2/TRBV6-3	TRBJ2-1	NA	NA	TGTGCCAGCAGTTATTTCTCCCCCCCGTACAATGAGCAGTTCTTC	CASSYFSPPYNEQFF
TRBV5-4	TRBJ2-2	once	NA	TGTGCCAGCAGAGAGGGAACCGGGGAGCTGTTTTTT	CASREGTGELFF
TRBV19	TRBJ1-5	NA	NA	TGTGCCAGTAGTATAGCTAGTCAGCCCCAGCATTTT	CASSIASQPQHF
TRBV6-5	TRBJ1-2	NA	NA	TGTGCCAGCAGTCCGGACAGTGGAAGGGGCTACACCTTC	CASSPDSGRGYTF
TRBV11-2	TRBJ2-5	NA	TRBD2	TGTGCCAGCAGCTTAGGACTAGCTTCGGAGACCCAGTACTTC	CASSLGLASETQYF
TRBV18	TRBJ2-5	NA	TRBD1	TGTGCCAGCTCACCAAACACAGGGGTTGGAGAGACCCAGTACTTC	CASSPNTGVGETQYF
TRBV7-7	TRBJ2-3	NA	TRBD2	TGTGCCAGCAGCTTGGCTAGCGGCCCTGCAGATACGCAGTATTTT	CASSLASGPADTQYF
TRBV5-1	TRBJ2-2	NA	NA	TGCGCCAGCAGACCCGGGACAAAGAACACCGGGGAGCTGTTTTTT	CASRPGTKNTGELFF
TRBV11-2	TRBJ2-5	NA	NA	TGTGCCAGCAGCTTAGGAACAGGACAAGAGACCCAGTACTTC	CASSLGTGQETQYF
TRBV7-9	TRBJ1-1	NA	TRBD1	TGTGCCAGCAGCGAAAGACAGGGGGACACTGAAGCTTTCTTT	CASSERQGDTEAFF
TRBV18	TRBJ1-6	NA	NA	TGTGCCAGCTCACCGCTGGACTCGCGGGATTCACCCCTCCACTTT	CASSPLDSRDSPLHF
TRBV6-5	TRBJ2-3	NA	TRBD2	TGTGCCAGCAGTTACGACGGGAGGGGAACAGATACGCAGTATTTT	CASSYDGRGTDTQYF
TRBV6-2/TRBV6-3	TRBJ2-7	NA	TRBD2	TGTGCCAGCAGCCCGCCGGGACTAGCGGGTGATTACGAGCAGTACTTC	CASSPPGLAGDYEQYF
TRBV13	TRBJ2-1	NA	NA	TGTGCCAGCAGCCTAAGGAGGCCCTACAATGAGCAGTTCTTC	CASSLRRPYNEQFF
TRBV7-9	TRBJ2-1	NA	TRBD2	TGTGCCAGCAGCTTAGCGGGGCTAGCGTCGGGAGGTGAGCAGTTCTTC	CASSLAGLASGGEQFF
TRBV6-2/TRBV6-3	TRBJ2-5	NA	NA	TGTGCCAGCAGTTACCCCGTCCGGACAGCGCAAGAGACCCAGTACTTC	CASSYPVRTAQETQYF
TRBV6-5	TRBJ2-7	NA	TRBD1	TGTGCCAGCAGTTATGGACAGGGTCCGGAGCAGTACTTC	CASSYGQGPEQYF
TRBV7-9	TRBJ1-4	few	NA	TGTGCCAGCAGCCTCCCCCTGGAAAAACTGTTTTTT	CASSLPLEKLFF
TRBV6-5	TRBJ1-2	NA	NA	TGTGCCAGCAGTTATACATCGGGACTCAACTATGGCTACACCTTC	CASSYTSGLNYGYTF
TRBV28	TRBJ2-1	NA	TRBD1	TGTGCCAGCAGTGAACAGGGGAATGAGCAGTTCTTC	CASSEQGNEQFF
TRBV19	TRBJ2-7	NA	TRBD1	TGTGCCAGTAGGATTTTACAGGGGGCGCTTTACGAGCAGTACTTC	CASRILQGALYEQYF
TRBV2	TRBJ1-4	NA	NA	TGTGCCAGCAGGGGGGGTGAAAAACTGTTTTTT	CASRGGEKLFF
TRBV12-3/TRBV12-4	TRBJ2-7	NA	TRBD1	TGTGCCAGCAGGCCGGGACAGAACAACGAGCAGTACTTC	CASRPGQNNEQYF
TRBV5-1	TRBJ2-7	NA	NA	TGCGCCAGCAGCTCGACAGGAGCGAACGAGCAGTACTTC	CASSSTGANEQYF
TRBV5-1	TRBJ1-4	NA	NA	TGCGCCAGCCGGGGTGGCCCCAGAACTAATGAAAAACTGTTTTTT	CASRGGPRTNEKLFF
TRBV2	TRBJ1-5	NA	NA	TGTGCCAGCAGTGGAACTGGGCTAAGCAATCAGCCCCAGCATTTT	CASSGTGLSNQPQHF
TRBV11-2	TRBJ2-5	once	NA	TGTGCCAGCAGCTTAGATCAGGGGTGGCAAGAGACCCAGTACTTC	CASSLDQGWQETQYF